A selection of T cell receptor beta chains follows, all from one sample in a study of metastatic and nonmetastatic thyroid tumors. TCRdb recomputed clones from the PCR reads via MiXCR. The sample lists 3,500 to 5,000 clones, under 40% occurring once. Sequenced input: adjacent normal tissue. These receptors were collected from a female donor with papillary thyroid cancer or a benign thyroid nodule (not recorded which). Some clones in this sample may be carry-over from other donors' samples. CDR3s include the opening cysteine and the closing phenylalanine or tryptophan. D genes are given only for firm matches. The size entry is marked missing in some rows and otherwise reads once, few, many or a size class.

>few|TRBJ2-7|.|TRBV27
TGTGCCTGCACAGACAACTCCTACGAGCAGTACTTC
CACTDNSYEQYF
>.|TRBJ2-7|TRBD2|TRBV7-9
TGTGCCATCCTACTAGCGGCTTCCTACGAGCAGTACTTC
CAILLAASYEQYF
>many|TRBJ2-1|TRBD2|TRBV18
TGTGCCAGCTCACCACCCGTGTTGCGGGAGGGGTGGAATGAGCAGTTCTTC
CASSPPVLREGWNEQFF
>large|TRBJ2-5|.|TRBV6-1
TGTGCCACTTCGGCCTCTTACGGGGGTCCCGCGGAGACCCAGTACTTC
CATSASYGGPAETQYF
>.|TRBJ2-7|TRBD2|TRBV6-1
TGTGCCAGCAGACAAGGGCGCGGGAGGACCTCCTACGAGCAGTACTTC
CASRQGRGRTSYEQYF
>.|TRBJ1-3|TRBD1|TRBV5-1
TGCGCCAGCAGCTTTAACAGGGGGCCTGGAAACACCATATATTTT
CASSFNRGPGNTIYF
>few|TRBJ2-7|.|TRBV19
TGTGCCAGTAGTAATTTGCTCAGCCGCAGGCAGTACTTC
CASSNLLSRRQYF
>.|TRBJ1-2|TRBD1|TRBV2
TGTGCCAGCAGTGACCCAGGGACAGTGGCTGGCTACACCTTC
CASSDPGTVAGYTF
>few|TRBJ2-7|TRBD2|TRBV3-1
TGTGCCAGCAGCCAAGATCCCCTGGGTTCTAGCGGGCCCTCCTACGAGCAGTACTTC
CASSQDPLGSSGPSYEQYF
>.|TRBJ2-7|.|TRBV7-8
TGTGCCAGCACTTTTCAGGGGCCCTACGAGCAGTACTTC
CASTFQGPYEQYF
>.|TRBJ1-2|.|TRBV11-2
TGTGCCAGCAGCCCACGAGGAGGGGATTGGAGCTATGGCTGCACCTTC
CASSPRGGDWSYGCTF
>few|TRBJ2-7|.|TRBV7-2
TGTGCCAGCAGCTTTCAATACGAGCAGTACTTC
CASSFQYEQYF
>.|TRBJ1-2|TRBD1|TRBV7-2
TGTGCCAGCAGCTTAGCGGGGGGACAGGGCTATGGCTACACCTTC
CASSLAGGQGYGYTF
>.|TRBJ2-5|TRBD1|TRBV6-9
TGTGCCAGCAGTTTCGGGGACAGCCAAGAGACCCAGTACTTC
CASSFGDSQETQYF
>.|TRBJ2-7|TRBD2|TRBV11-2
TGTGCCAGCAGCTTAGATGTAGCGGGAGTGGGTTACGAGCAGTACTTC
CASSLDVAGVGYEQYF
>.|TRBJ2-5|.|TRBV5-6
TGTGCCAGCAGCTTTGCTATCGGGGTCATCTGGACCCAGTACTTC
CASSFAIGVIWTQYF
>many|TRBJ1-1|.|TRBV7-2
TGTGCCAGCAGCCACGGGCGGGGAAACACTGAAGCTTTCTTT
CASSHGRGNTEAFF
>.|TRBJ2-3|TRBD2|TRBV20-1
TGCAGTGCTAGCGGGGGGACCACAGATACGCAGTATTTT
CSASGGTTDTQYF
>.|TRBJ1-4|.|TRBV20-1
TGCAGTGCTAGAGATCCCCGATACTCGAGTAATGAAAAACTGTTTTTT
CSARDPRYSSNEKLFF
>.|TRBJ2-7|.|TRBV7-9
TGTGCCAGCAGCACCCTCATTAGGGCCTACGAGCAGTACTTC
CASSTLIRAYEQYF
>.|TRBJ1-2|.|TRBV11-3
TGTGCCAGCAGCCGTCGGATGGCGCAGGGCTACACCTTC
CASSRRMAQGYTF
>.|TRBJ2-7|TRBD1|TRBV27
TGTGCCAGCAGTAAGACAGGGGGTTTCTACGAGCAGTACTTC
CASSKTGGFYEQYF
>few|TRBJ2-7|.|TRBV4-3
TGCGCCAGCAGCCAAGATCTGGGCGGGACCTCCCAGCAGTACTTC
CASSQDLGGTSQQYF
>large|TRBJ2-7|.|TRBV2
TGTGCCAGCAGTGACGGGGTCAGCCAGTACTTC
CASSDGVSQYF
>large|TRBJ2-1|TRBD2|TRBV27
TGTGCCAGCAGTCCCCTAGCGGGAGGGTACAATGAGCAGTTCTTC
CASSPLAGGYNEQFF
>.|TRBJ1-5|.|TRBV12-3/TRBV12-4
TGTGCCAGCAGTCTTGGAGTTTATAGCAATCAGCCCCAGCATTTT
CASSLGVYSNQPQHF
>.|TRBJ2-5|TRBD2|TRBV20-1
TGCACCGCACTAGCGCCCGGGGAGACCCAGTACTTC
CTALAPGETQYF
>many|TRBJ1-5|.|TRBV19
TGTGCCAGTAGCCAATCGGCGACTAGCAATCAGCCCCAGCATTTT
CASSQSATSNQPQHF
>.|TRBJ2-1|.|TRBV6-2/TRBV6-3
TGTGCCAGCAGACCACCGGTACACATAAGGAATGAGCAGTTCTTC
CASRPPVHIRNEQFF
>few|TRBJ1-6|.|TRBV2
TGTGCCAGCAGTAAACCGCCCGGGAATAATTCACCCCTCCACTTT
CASSKPPGNNSPLHF
>few|TRBJ2-7|.|TRBV5-1
TGCGCCAGCAGCTTGGCAGGGGGACTTTTCTACGAGCAGTACTTC
CASSLAGGLFYEQYF
>large|TRBJ1-1|TRBD1|TRBV20-1
TGCAGTGCACACGACTCCGGGACAGGGGACACTGAAGCTTTCTTT
CSAHDSGTGDTEAFF
>many|TRBJ1-2|.|TRBV9
TGTGCCAGCACCTCGACCTACTCTGGCTACACCTTC
CASTSTYSGYTF
>few|TRBJ1-5|.|TRBV28
TGTGCCAGCAGCGACATGGTCGTCGGGTATCAGCCCCAGCATTTT
CASSDMVVGYQPQHF
>few|TRBJ1-1|.|TRBV12-3/TRBV12-4
TGTGCCAGCAGTTTCGGCTCAACTGCAGCTATCTTT
CASSFGSTAAIF
>.|TRBJ1-1|TRBD1|TRBV9
TGTGCCAGCAGCATCCACAGGGGCGGTCCGGGGAACACTGAAGCTTTCTTT
CASSIHRGGPGNTEAFF
>large|TRBJ1-2|.|TRBV6-1
TGTGCCAGCAGTTCTGTCGGCGGCAATTCCTATGGCTACACCTTC
CASSSVGGNSYGYTF